These 15 T cell receptor beta chains were sequenced from one sample in a study of T cell changes during pregnancy in multiple sclerosis. Data came from immunoSEQ multiplex PCR; TCRdb stores just in-frame clones and leaves some out. The sample holds about 57,000 clones, 75% to 95% seen once. Here the sequenced sample was peripheral blood, taken after pregnancy. The receptors were gathered from a female donor in good health, enrolled as a control in a pregnancy study.

The chain combines TRBV9 with TRBJ2-2; TRBD1 agrees at 7 bases. The CDR3 is 15 amino acids. Trimming removed 3 bases from V and 1 base from J; junction bases left unmatched: 3. Germline values: CDR1 SGDLS, CDR2 YYNGEE. Here the CDR3 reads CASSGTGENTGELFF. DNA for the CDR3: TGTGCCAGCAGCGGGACAGGAGAGAACACCGGGGAGCTGTTTTTT.

V usage is TRBV2 and J usage is TRBJ2-7, with TRBD1 matching over 8 bases. The J segment lost 4 bases and the V segment lost 4 bases, leaving 6 bases of the junction unmatched. The germline gives CDR1 SNHLY, CDR2 FYNNEI. The CDR3 has 14 amino acids. The CDR3 DNA reads TGTGCCAGCAGTGCCGACAGGGGTGGTTACGAGCAGTACTTC. This gives the protein CASSADRGGYEQYF. Complete variable domain (other parts from reference TRBV2 and TRBJ2-7): EPEVTQTPSHQVTQMGQEVILRCVPISNHLYFYWYRQILGQKVEFLVSFYNNEISEKSEIFDDQFSVERPDGSNFTLKIRSTKLEDSAMYFCASSADRGGYEQYFGPGTRLTVT.

The gene calls are TRBV11-2 and TRBJ1-3; 8 bases are a match to TRBD1. Germline CDR1 and CDR2: SGHAT and FQNNGV. This CDR3 region has 16 residues. Trimming at V came to 5 bases and at J to 2 bases, leaving 8 bases not matched to a gene. CDR3 residues: CASSQTLTGAGNTIYF. CDR3 nucleotide sequence: TGTGCCAGCAGCCAAACACTGACAGGGGCTGGAAACACCATATATTTT.

This sequence joins TRBV18 and TRBJ1-1; D is uncertain. CDR1 and CDR2 (germline): KGHSH, LQKENI. The CDR3 spans 13 residues. Trimming cost V 5 bases and J 1 base, with 8 bases left between them. DNA of the CDR3: TGTGCCAGCTCAAGAGTAGAGAACACTGAAGCTTTCTTT. Its protein is CASSRVENTEAFF.

V and J are TRBV5-4 and TRBJ2-3; a weak D match, TRBD2 (6 bases). Germline assignment: CDR1 SGHNT and CDR2 YYREEE (reference sequence). CDR3 size: 14 residues. The V end lost 3 bases, the J end lost 1 base, and 9 bases lay between the germline ends. CDR3: CASSSERGTDTQYF. CDR3 sequence (DNA): TGTGCCAGCAGCTCAGAGCGGGGCACAGATACGCAGTATTTT.

This clone has just one count. The rearrangement joins TRBV4-3 to TRBJ2-3, with 11 bases identical to TRBD2. The germline CDR1 and CDR2 sequences are LGHNA and YSLEER. The CDR3 loop spans 16 amino acids. The V gene end was trimmed by 4 bases and the J gene end by 2 bases; junction bases not matched to a gene: 5. The CDR3 sequence: CASSLGTSGPTDTQYF. In DNA form, the CDR3 reads TGCGCCAGCAGCCTAGGGACTAGCGGACCCACAGATACGCAGTATTTT.

This chain uses TRBV18 with TRBJ2-7; D might be TRBD2 (5 bases). V shed 3 bases and J shed 5 bases, with 14 bases lying between them. Germline V CDR1 and CDR2: KGHSH, LQKENI. This CDR3 has 14 residues. CDR3 sequence (DNA): TGTGCCAGCTCACCGCGGGCCGACGGGGACGAGCAGTACTTC. Translating gives CASSPRADGDEQYF. The variable domain in full, with the rest retrieved from reference TRBV18 and TRBJ2-7, is NAGVMQNPRHLVRRRGQEARLRCSPMKGHSHVYWYRQLPEEGLKFMVYLQKENIIDESGMPKERFSAEFPKEGPSILRIQQVVRGDSAAYFCASSPRADGDEQYFGPGTRLTVT.

The V gene is TRBV11-2, the J gene TRBJ2-1, with 8 bases lining up with TRBD1. CDR1 and CDR2 (germline): SGHAT, FQNNGV. The CDR3 is made up of 15 amino acids. The J segment lost 1 base and the V segment lost 3 bases, leaving 2 bases of the junction unmatched. CDR3 sequence (DNA): TGTGCCAGCAGCTTGAACAGGGGGTCCTACAATGAGCAGTTCTTC. The encoded protein is CASSLNRGSYNEQFF.

The chain recombines TRBV7-2 with TRBJ2-3, with 8 bases aligning to TRBD2. CDR3 size: 13 residues. Per the germline V gene, CDR1 is SGHTA and CDR2 is FQGNSA. Unmatched junction bases numbered 2, after V lost 3 bases and J lost 6 bases. The CDR3 spells CASSLRGADTQYF. The CDR3 bases are TGTGCCAGCAGCTTGCGGGGGGCGGATACGCAGTATTTT.

The CDR3 reads CASSFLPTSTDTQYF. CDR3 sequence (DNA): TGTGCCAGCAGCTTCCTACCCACTAGCACAGATACGCAGTATTTT. V and J are TRBV7-3 and TRBJ2-3, with D uncertain. Germline CDR1 is SGHTA and CDR2 is FQGTGA. The germline V and J ends were trimmed by 3 bases and 0 bases, with 10 bases remaining between them. This CDR3 contains 15 residues.

This rearrangement joins TRBV5-8 to TRBJ1-4, with 7 bases that match TRBD1. The CDR3 is 14 residues long. Trimming cost V 4 bases and J 8 bases; bases outside gene matches: 8. The germline V gene has CDR1 SGHTS and CDR2 YDEGEE. CDR3 loop: CASSRRQGYEKLFF. CDR3 sequence (DNA): TGTGCCAGCAGCCGCAGACAGGGATACGAAAAACTGTTTTTT.

This rearrangement joins TRBV6-1 to TRBJ1-5; TRBD1 might be the D (5 bases). This CDR3 is built from 15 residues. Between the trimmed V and J ends, which lost 4 bases and 5 bases, there was a span of 15 bases. Germline CDR1 is MNHNS and CDR2 is SASEGT. The DNA for the CDR3 is TGTGCCAGCAGTGGACCGTGGGGGGGTGATCAGCCCCAGCATTTT. Translation: CASSGPWGGDQPQHF.

This sequence joins TRBV15 and TRBJ1-5; D is unresolved. The CDR3 is 13 amino acids. The ends were cut back, 5 bases at V and 1 base at J, with 6 bases in the middle. The germline gives CDR1 LNHNV, CDR2 YYDKDF (reference sequence). CDR3 sequence reads: CATSVQSNQPQHF. The CDR3 coding sequence is TGTGCCACCAGCGTTCAGAGCAATCAGCCCCAGCATTTT.

This clone occurred once. This chain links TRBV27 with TRBJ1-2, with 10 nucleotides matching TRBD1. The CDR3 is made up of 18 amino acids. J gave up 1 base and V 2 bases, and 10 bases lay outside the gene matches. Germline CDR1 MNHEY, CDR2 SMNVEV (reference sequence). The DNA of the CDR3 is TGTGCCAGCAGTTTAAGTAGGGGACAGGGGCTTTTTAACTATGGCTACACCTTC. It specifies CASSLSRGQGLFNYGYTF.

V is TRBV6-5 and J is TRBJ2-5; 9 bases fit TRBD1. The CDR3 consists of 16 residues. The trim removed 0 bases at V and 5 bases at J, leaving 7 bases unmatched. Germline lookup yields CDR1 MNHEY and CDR2 SVGAGI. The CDR3 DNA sequence: TGTGCCAGCAGTTACTCGATCGGGACAGGGCTGGAGACCCAGTACTTC. Its translation: CASSYSIGTGLETQYF.